The text below deals with one T cell receptor beta chain. Its antigen is unidentified. Time point meaning: newly diagnosed GD, antithyroid drugs for less than 3 months. Scientists built the TCR library using RNA that was extracted from PBMCs. An endocrinology department in Xi'an, China, supplied the patients. The data were obtained in a study of regulatory T cells in long-lasting Graves disease. As for the study in general: Duration of antithyroid drug therapy among newly diagnosed Graves' patients was under 3 months. Study-wide results and caveats: TRBV28 was favored in persistent disease, as were TRBJ1-2 and TRBJ2-5. New patients shared fewer public clonotypes (approximately 1,000) than persistent patients did (over 2,500).

Building of the TCR beta libraries involved iRepertoire HTBI primers and Arm-PCR of CDR3 regions. TCRdb used MiXCR to reprocess the multiplex PCR reads, holding one entry per CDR3 protein. The sample has approximately 300,000 distinct CDR3 sequences, 15% to 20% seen once. V shed 7 bases and J shed 1 base, with 11 bases lying between them. CDR1 is ENHRY, CDR2 SYGVKD, per germline. The CDR3 totals 13 residues. This chain uses TRBV10-3 with TRBJ2-7; D not certain. The receptor was isolated from a female donor with Graves disease. Sequencing used peripheral blood mononuclear cells (PBMCs), obtained at new diagnosis, from a patient treated with antithyroid drugs. This CDR3 is CAITPALSYEQYF. The DNA for the CDR3 is TGTGCCATCACCCCGGCCCTATCCTACGAGCAGTACTTC.